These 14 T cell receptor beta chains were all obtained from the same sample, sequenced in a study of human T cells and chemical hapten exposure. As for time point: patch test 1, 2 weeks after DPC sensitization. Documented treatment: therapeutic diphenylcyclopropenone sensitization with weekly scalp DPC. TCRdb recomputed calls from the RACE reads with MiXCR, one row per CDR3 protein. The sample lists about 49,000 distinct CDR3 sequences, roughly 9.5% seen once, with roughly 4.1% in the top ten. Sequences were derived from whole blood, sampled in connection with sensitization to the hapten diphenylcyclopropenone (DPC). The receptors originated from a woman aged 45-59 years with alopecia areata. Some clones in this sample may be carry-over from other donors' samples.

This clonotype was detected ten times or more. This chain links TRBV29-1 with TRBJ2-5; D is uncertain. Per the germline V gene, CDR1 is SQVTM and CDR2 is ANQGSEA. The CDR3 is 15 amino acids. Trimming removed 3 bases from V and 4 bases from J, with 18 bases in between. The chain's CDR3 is CSVDGRPKSPETQYF. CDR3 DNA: TGCAGCGTTGATGGGCGACCCAAGAGTCCAGAGACCCAGTACTTC.

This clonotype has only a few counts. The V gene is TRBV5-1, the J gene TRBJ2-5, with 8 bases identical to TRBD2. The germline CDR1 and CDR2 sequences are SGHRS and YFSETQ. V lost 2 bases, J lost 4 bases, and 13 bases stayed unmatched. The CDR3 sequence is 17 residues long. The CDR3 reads CASSFLPGTSGAETQYF. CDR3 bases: TGCGCCAGCAGCTTCCTCCCCGGGACTAGTGGAGCAGAGACCCAGTACTTC.

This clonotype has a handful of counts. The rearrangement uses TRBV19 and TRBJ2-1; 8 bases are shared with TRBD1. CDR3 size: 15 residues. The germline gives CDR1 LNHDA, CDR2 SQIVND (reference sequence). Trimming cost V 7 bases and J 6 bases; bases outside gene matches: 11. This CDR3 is CASKMNGQGRNEQFF. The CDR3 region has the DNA TGTGCCAGTAAGATGAACGGACAGGGCCGCAATGAGCAGTTCTTC.

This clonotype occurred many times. CDR3 sequence (DNA): TGTGCCACCAGCAGAGGGTCGCTTGGGGCACACTACGAGCAGTACTTC. This codes for CATSRGSLGAHYEQYF. The chain links TRBV15 to TRBJ2-7; D perhaps matches TRBD1 (5 bases). In germline, CDR1 is LNHNV, CDR2 YYDKDF (reference sequence). Trimming removed 1 base from V and 3 bases from J, with 16 bases in between. The CDR3 runs 16 residues.

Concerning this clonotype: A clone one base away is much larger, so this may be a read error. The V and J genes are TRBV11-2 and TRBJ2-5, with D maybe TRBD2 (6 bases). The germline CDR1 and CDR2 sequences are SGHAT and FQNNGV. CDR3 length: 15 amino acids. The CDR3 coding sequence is TGTGCCTGCAGCCCCGGGGCGGGGCCCCAAGAGACCCAGTACTTC. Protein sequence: CACSPGAGPQETQYF. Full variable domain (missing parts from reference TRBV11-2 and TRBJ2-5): EAGVAQSPRYKIIEKRQSVAFWCNPISGHATLYWYQQILGQGPKLLIQFQNNGVVDDSQLPKDRFSAERLKGVDSTLKIQPAKLEDSAVYLCACSPGAGPQETQYFGPGTRLLVL.

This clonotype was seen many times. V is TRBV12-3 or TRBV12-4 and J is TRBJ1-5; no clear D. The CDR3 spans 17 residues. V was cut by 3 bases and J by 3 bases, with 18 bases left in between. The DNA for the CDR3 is TGTGCCAGCAGTTTGAGGATAGGGTCAGCTCACAATCAGCCCCAGCATTTT. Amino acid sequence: CASSLRIGSAHNQPQHF.

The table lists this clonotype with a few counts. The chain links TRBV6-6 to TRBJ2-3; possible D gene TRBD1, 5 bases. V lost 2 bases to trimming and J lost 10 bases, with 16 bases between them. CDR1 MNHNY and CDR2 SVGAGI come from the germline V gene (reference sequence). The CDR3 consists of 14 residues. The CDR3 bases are TGTGCCAGCAGTTACGGGGCCGACGTCCAAGCGCAGTATTTT. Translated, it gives CASSYGADVQAQYF.

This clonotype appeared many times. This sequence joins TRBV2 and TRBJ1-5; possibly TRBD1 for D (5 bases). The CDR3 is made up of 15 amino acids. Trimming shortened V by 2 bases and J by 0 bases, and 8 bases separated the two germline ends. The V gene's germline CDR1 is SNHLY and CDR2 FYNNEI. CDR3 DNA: TGTGCCAGCAGTGAAAGGGACCTTAGCAATCAGCCCCAGCATTTT. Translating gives CASSERDLSNQPQHF.

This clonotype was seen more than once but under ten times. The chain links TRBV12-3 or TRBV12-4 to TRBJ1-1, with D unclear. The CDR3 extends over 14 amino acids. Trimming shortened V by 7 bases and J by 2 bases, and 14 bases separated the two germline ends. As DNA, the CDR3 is TGTGCCAGCACCTTGAGTGGGAGAAACACTGAAGCTTTCTTT. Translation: CASTLSGRNTEAFF.

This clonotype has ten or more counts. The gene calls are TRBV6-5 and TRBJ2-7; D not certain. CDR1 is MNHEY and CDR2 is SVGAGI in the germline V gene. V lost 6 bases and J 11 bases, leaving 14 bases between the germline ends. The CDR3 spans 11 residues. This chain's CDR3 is CASRSSTWEYF. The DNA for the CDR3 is TGTGCCAGCAGATCATCTACGTGGGAGTACTTC.

CDR3 region: CASSATGPTYEQYF. DNA of the CDR3: TGTGCCAGCAGTGCGACAGGTCCTACCTACGAGCAGTACTTC. The chain recombines TRBV28 with TRBJ2-7; D possibly corresponds to TRBD1 (6 bases). V was clipped by 5 bases and J by 2 bases, with 13 bases between them. CDR1 and CDR2 from the germline V gene are MDHEN and SYDVKM. The CDR3 covers 14 residues.

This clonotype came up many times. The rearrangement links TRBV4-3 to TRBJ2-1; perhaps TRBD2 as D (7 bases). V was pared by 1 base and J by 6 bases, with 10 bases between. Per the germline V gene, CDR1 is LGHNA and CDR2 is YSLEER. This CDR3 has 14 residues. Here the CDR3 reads CASSQAGGPNEQFF. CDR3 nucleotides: TGCGCCAGCAGCCAAGCGGGGGGCCCCAATGAGCAGTTCTTC.

The chain's CDR3 is CSAPRQGATGQDEQYF. In nucleotides, the CDR3 is TGCAGTGCTCCCCGACAGGGCGCGACGGGTCAGGACGAGCAGTACTTC. The rearrangement uses TRBV20-1 and TRBJ2-7, with 7 bases identical to TRBD1. The CDR3 is 16 amino acids. Germline V gives CDR1 DFQATT, CDR2 SNEGSKA (reference sequence). With 5 bases clipped from V and 5 bases from J, the junction kept 18 bases outside the gene matches.

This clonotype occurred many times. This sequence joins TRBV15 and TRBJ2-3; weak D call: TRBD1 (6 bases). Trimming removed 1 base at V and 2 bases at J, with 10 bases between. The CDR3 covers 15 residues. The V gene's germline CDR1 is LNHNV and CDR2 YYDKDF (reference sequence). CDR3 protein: CATSRVRGPTDTQYF. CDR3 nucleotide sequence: TGTGCCACCAGCAGAGTCAGGGGCCCCACAGATACGCAGTATTTT.